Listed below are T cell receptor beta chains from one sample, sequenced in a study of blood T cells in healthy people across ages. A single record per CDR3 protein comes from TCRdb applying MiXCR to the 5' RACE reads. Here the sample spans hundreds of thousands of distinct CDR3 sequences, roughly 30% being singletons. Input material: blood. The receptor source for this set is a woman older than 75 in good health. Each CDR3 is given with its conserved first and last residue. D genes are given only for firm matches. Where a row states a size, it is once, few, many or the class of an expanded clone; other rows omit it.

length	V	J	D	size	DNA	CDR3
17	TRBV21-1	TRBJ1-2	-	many	TGTGCCAGCAGCAAAGCGGACGGTGTAGTCACTAACTATGGCTACACCTTC	CASSKADGVVTNYGYTF
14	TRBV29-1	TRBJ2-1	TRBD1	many	TGCAGCGTTGAAATACAGGGGGGTTACAATGAGCAGTTCTTC	CSVEIQGGYNEQFF
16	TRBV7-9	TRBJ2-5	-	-	TGTGCCAGCAGCTTTCGGGCGGGGCTTGGCCAAGAGACCCAGTACTTC	CASSFRAGLGQETQYF
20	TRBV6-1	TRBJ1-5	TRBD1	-	TGTGCCAGCAGGACTGCAACCTCATATGGGACAGGGAATAGCAACCAGCCCCAGCATTTT	CASRTATSYGTGNSNQPQHF
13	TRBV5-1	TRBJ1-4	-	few	TGCGCCAGTAGCAGGGGTGCGGGAGAAAAACTGTTTTTT	CASSRGAGEKLFF
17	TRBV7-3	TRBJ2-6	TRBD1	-	TGTGCCAGCAGCTTGTCCGGGACAGGGTCTGGGGCCAACGTCCTGACTTTC	CASSLSGTGSGANVLTF
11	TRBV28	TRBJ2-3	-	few	TGTGCCAGCAGTGGGCGCGATACGCGGTATTTT	CASSGRDTRYF
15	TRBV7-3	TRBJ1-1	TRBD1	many	TGTGCCAGCAGCGAGCAACCAGGGGGGGGCACTGAAGCTTTCTTT	CASSEQPGGGTEAFF
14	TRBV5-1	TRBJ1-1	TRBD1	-	TGCGCCAGCAGCATAGGGGGCATGAACACTGAAGCTTTCTTT	CASSIGGMNTEAFF
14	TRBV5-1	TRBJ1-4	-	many	TGCGCCAGCAGCTACCATAGCGTTAATGAAAAACTGTTTTTT	CASSYHSVNEKLFF
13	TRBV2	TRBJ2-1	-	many	TGTGCCAGCAGGACAGGTACTTACAATGAGCAGTTCTTC	CASRTGTYNEQFF
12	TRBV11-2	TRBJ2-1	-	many	TGTGCCAGCAGCTCGGGCCGACAGGTTCAGTTCTTC	CASSSGRQVQFF
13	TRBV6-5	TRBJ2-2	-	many	TGTGCCAGCAGTTTCGAGGGCACCGGGGAGCTGTTTTTT	CASSFEGTGELFF
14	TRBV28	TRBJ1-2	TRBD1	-	TGTGCCAGCAGGTCTCGTGGCAGGGGGTATGGCTACACCTTC	CASRSRGRGYGYTF
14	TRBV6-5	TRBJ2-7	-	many	TGTGCCAGCAGTTACGGCACAGGAGCTTGGGAGCAGTACTTC	CASSYGTGAWEQYF
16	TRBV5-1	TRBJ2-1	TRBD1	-	TGCGCCAGCAGCTTGGCCTGGGCCAGGGGGTCCTACGAGCAGTTCTTC	CASSLAWARGSYEQFF
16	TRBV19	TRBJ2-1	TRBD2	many	TGTGCCAGTACCGAGGGTAGCGGGGGGCCGGGGGGTGAGCAGTTCTTC	CASTEGSGGPGGEQFF
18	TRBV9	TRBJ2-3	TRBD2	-	TGTGCCAGCAGCGTAGGACTAGCGGGGGGCCCACCTGAAGATACGCAGTATTTT	CASSVGLAGGPPEDTQYF
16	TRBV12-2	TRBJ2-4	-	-	TGTGCAAGTCGCTTAGATCGTAACCAGGGGCCGTACATTCAGTACTTC	CASRLDRNQGPYIQYF
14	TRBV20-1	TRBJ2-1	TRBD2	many	TGCAGTGCTAGGGGACTAGCAGACTACAATGAGCAGTTCTTC	CSARGLADYNEQFF
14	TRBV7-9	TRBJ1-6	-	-	TGTGCCAGCAGCGGAGGGACGGAGGGGTCACCCCTCCACTTT	CASSGGTEGSPLHF
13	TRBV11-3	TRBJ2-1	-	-	TGTGCCGGCAGCTTTAGGGAGTACAATGAGCAGTTCTTC	CAGSFREYNEQFF
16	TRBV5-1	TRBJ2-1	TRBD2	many	TGCGCCAGCAGCTTGGTACCTAGCGGGGGGCCCAATGAGCAGTTCTTC	CASSLVPSGGPNEQFF
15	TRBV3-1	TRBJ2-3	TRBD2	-	TGTGCCAGCAGCCCTAGCGGGGGGGCGAGGAATACGCAGTATTTT	CASSPSGGARNTQYF
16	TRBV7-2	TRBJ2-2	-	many	TGTGCCAGCAGCCCGGACAGCGGGTCGAACACCGGGGAGCTGTTTTTT	CASSPDSGSNTGELFF
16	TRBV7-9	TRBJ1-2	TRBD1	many	TGTGCCAGCAGTTTACCCTTCCCGGCAGGGGGCGGTGGCTACACCTTC	CASSLPFPAGGGGYTF
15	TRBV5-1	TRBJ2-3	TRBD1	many	TGCGCCAGCAGCGAGGCGGGACAGGGCACAGATACGCAGTATTTT	CASSEAGQGTDTQYF
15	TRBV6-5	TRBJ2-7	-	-	TGTGCCAGCAGTTACTCGGGCCAAAGCTCCTACGAGCAGTACTTC	CASSYSGQSSYEQYF
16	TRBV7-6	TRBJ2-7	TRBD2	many	TGTGCCAGCAGCTTAGCGACTAGCGGGGGAGTTGGCGAGCAGTACTTC	CASSLATSGGVGEQYF
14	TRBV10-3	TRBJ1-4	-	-	TGTGCCATCAGTGAGGGTGCAACTAATGAAAAACTGTTTTTT	CAISEGATNEKLFF
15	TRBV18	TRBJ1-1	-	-	TGTGCCAGCTCACCTATCCCCGAGGGCGGGACTGAAGCTTTCTTT	CASSPIPEGGTEAFF
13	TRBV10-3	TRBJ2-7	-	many	TGTGCCATCAGGGATAGGACAGCCTACGAGCAGTACTTC	CAIRDRTAYEQYF
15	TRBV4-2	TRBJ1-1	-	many	TGTGCCAGCAGCCAAGAAGCAGGAGGGGACACTGAAGCTTTCTTT	CASSQEAGGDTEAFF
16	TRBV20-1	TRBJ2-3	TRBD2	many	TGCAGTGCTAGGGGGACTAGCGGGGGAGCTACAGATACGCAGTATTTT	CSARGTSGGATDTQYF
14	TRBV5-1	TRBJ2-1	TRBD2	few	TGCGCCAGCAAGTCCAGCGGGGGCCGCAATGAGCAGTTCTTC	CASKSSGGRNEQFF
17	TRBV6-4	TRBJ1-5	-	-	TGTGTCAGCAGTGACGGACCGGCCGGGTACGGCAATCAGCCCCAGCATTTT	CVSSDGPAGYGNQPQHF
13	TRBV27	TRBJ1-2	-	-	TGTGCCAGCAGTGCGGGGGTTTTCTATGGCTACACCTTC	CASSAGVFYGYTF
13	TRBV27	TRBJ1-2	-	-	TGTGCCAGCAGTTCCCGGGATAACTATGGCTACACCTTC	CASSSRDNYGYTF
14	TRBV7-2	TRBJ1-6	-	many	TGTGCCAGCAGCTTAGTCGCAGCCAATTCACCCCTCCACTTT	CASSLVAANSPLHF
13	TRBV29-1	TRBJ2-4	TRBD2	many	TGCAGCGTTGCAATCCCGGGGAGGGACATTCAGTACTTC	CSVAIPGRDIQYF
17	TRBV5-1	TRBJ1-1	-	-	TGCGCCAGCAGCTTGGCCAGGTGTGGCAACTTGAACACTGAAGCTTTCTTT	CASSLARCGNLNTEAFF
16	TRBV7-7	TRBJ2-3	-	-	TGTGCTAGCAGCTTGGTCCGGGACCCACGCACAGATACGCAGTATTTT	CASSLVRDPRTDTQYF
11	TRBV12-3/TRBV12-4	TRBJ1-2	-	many	TGTGCCAGCAGTATCGCCTATGGCTACACCTTC	CASSIAYGYTF
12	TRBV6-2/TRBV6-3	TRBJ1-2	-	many	TGTGCCAGCAGCCCCCAGTTCCATGGCTACACCTTC	CASSPQFHGYTF
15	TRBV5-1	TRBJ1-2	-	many	TGCGCCAGCAGCTTGGCCCCGGGAGGGAACTATGGCTACACCTTC	CASSLAPGGNYGYTF
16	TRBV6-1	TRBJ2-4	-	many	TGTGCCAGCAGTGAAGAACAGAGCCTAGCCAAAAACATTCAGTACTTC	CASSEEQSLAKNIQYF
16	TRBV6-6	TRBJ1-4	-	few	TGTGCCAGCAGTTACCCCAAAACTTACACGGATGAAAAACTGTTTTTT	CASSYPKTYTDEKLFF
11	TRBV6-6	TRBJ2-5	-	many	TGTGCCAGCAGAATCAAAGAGACCCAGTACTTC	CASRIKETQYF
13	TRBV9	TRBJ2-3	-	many	TGTGCCAGCAGCGTAGCAGTGACGGATACGCAGTATTTT	CASSVAVTDTQYF
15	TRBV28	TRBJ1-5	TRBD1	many	TGTGCCAGCCGTAATACAGGGGGATGGAATCAGCCCCAGCATTTT	CASRNTGGWNQPQHF
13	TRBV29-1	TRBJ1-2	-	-	TGCAGCGTTGTCGGTCAGGGGTGTCTTGGCTACACCTTC	CSVVGQGCLGYTF
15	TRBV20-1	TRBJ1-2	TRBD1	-	TGCAGTGCTCAACGAACAGGGGGCTTTGGCTATGGCTACACCTTC	CSAQRTGGFGYGYTF
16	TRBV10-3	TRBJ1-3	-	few	TGTGCCATCAGTAACAGACGCTCTAACTCTGGAAACACCATATATTTT	CAISNRRSNSGNTIYF
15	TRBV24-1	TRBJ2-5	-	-	TGTGCCACCAGTGTCGGGGGGACAGTCCAAGAGACCCAGTACTTC	CATSVGGTVQETQYF
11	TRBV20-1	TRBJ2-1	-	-	TGCAGTGAGAGCGGCCCCAATGAGCAGTTCTTC	CSESGPNEQFF
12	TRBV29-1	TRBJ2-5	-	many	TGCAGCGCCCGGATTTCCGAAGAGACCCAGTACTTC	CSARISEETQYF